The present T cell receptor (beta chain) was sequenced within a study of blood T cell repertoires in COVID-19. Study in general: T cells, B-cell-depleted T cells, or PBMCs provided the cDNA or gDNA that served as material.

This clone was seen a few times. The sample holds other DNA sequences that translate to the same CDR3. Libraries were prepared by immunoSEQ multiplex PCR; TCRdb keeps only in-frame clonotypes and omits some of them. Of fewer than 350,000 clones in the sample, around 90% are singletons; the top ten hold about 1%. Membership in each cohort depended on participant-reported clinical history. Donors in Cohort 3 who had recovered were those with two negative PCRs, healthcare professional clearance, or resolution of their symptoms. This CDR3 spans 15 amino acids. The germline V gene has CDR1 SGDLS and CDR2 YYNGEE. V shed 4 bases, J shed 1 base, and the junction held 1 base outside the gene matches.

This sequence was found in a young woman who had recovered from COVID-19. This chain links TRBV9 with TRBJ2-2; 10 bases line up with TRBD1. Sequenced input: PBMCs or T cells enriched from blood (not recorded which). The CDR3 spells CASSRTGGNTGELFF. CDR3 bases: TGTGCCAGCAGCCGGACAGGGGGGAACACCGGGGAGCTGTTTTTT.